What follows is one T cell receptor beta chain and its context. Its antigen is unidentified. CDR1 and CDR2 from the germline V gene are MNHEY and SMNVEV (reference sequence). Trimming shortened V by 6 bases and J by 2 bases, and 9 bases separated the two germline ends. The CDR3 totals 13 residues. The source of the sample is a study of T cells in localized non-small cell lung cancer. Findings and caveats of the study: Longer overall survival associated with higher blood T cell density; shorter survival with higher adjacent-lung clonality. T cell clonality was highest in uninvolved adjacent lung, above tumor. Sequencing, confined to only one tumor region, leaves heterogeneity possible.

This table comes from immunoSEQ multiplex PCR, and its TCRdb copy is limited to in-frame clones, with some not included. The sample yields 25,000 to 35,000 clones, about 80% seen once. The chain links TRBV27 to TRBJ2-3; D uncertain. Sequencing used peripheral blood, obtained before any cancer treatment. The sequence derives from a male donor at least 60 years old with stage III squamous cell lung carcinoma. Written as DNA, the CDR3 is TGTGCCAGCAGCCCAACGATCACAGATACGCAGTATTTT. The encoded protein is CASSPTITDTQYF.